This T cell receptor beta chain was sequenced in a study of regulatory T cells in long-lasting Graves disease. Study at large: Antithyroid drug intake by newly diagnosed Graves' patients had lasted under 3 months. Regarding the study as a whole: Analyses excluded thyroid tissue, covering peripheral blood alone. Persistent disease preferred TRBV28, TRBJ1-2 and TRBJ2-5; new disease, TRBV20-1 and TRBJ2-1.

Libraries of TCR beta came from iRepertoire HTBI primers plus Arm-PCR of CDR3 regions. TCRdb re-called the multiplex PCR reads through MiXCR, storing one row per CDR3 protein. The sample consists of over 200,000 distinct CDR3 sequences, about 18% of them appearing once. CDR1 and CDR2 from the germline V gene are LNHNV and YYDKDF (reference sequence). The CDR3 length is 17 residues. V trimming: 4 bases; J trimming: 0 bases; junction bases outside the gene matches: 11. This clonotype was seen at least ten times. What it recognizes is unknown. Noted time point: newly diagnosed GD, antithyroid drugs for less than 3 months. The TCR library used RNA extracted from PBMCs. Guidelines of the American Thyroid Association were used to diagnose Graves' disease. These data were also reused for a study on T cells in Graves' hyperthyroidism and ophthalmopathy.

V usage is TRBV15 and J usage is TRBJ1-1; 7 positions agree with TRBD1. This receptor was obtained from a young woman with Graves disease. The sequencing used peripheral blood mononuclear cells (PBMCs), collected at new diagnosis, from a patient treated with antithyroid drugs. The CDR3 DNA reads TGTGCCACCAGCACAGCCCTACTGGGACAGTTGAACACTGAAGCTTTCTTT. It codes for CATSTALLGQLNTEAFF.